This T cell receptor (beta chain) was captured in a study of response to subunit inactivated influenza vaccine. Whole-study findings and limits: Researchers suggested that each seasonal influenza vaccination recruits few new T cells.

This clonotype was detected a few times. The antigen remains unidentified. Trimming left V 8 bases short and J 4 bases short, with 20 bases between. Germline V gives CDR1 MDHEN, CDR2 SYDVKM. This CDR3 comprises 15 residues. TCRdb itself ran the RT-PCR reads through MiXCR, one entry per CDR3 protein. Seen here are some 500,000 distinct CDR3 sequences, about 15% observed once, and the top ten hold over 2.5%. This chain links TRBV28 with TRBJ1-1; TRBD1 might be the D (6 bases). The TCR comes from a man between 50 and 75 years old who received an inactivated influenza vaccine. The sequenced sample was CD4+ T cells sorted from PBMCs, obtained roughly 24 months after vaccination. The CDR3 here is CASANGGQSGTEAFF. The CDR3 bases are TGTGCCAGCGCCAACGGGGGGCAGAGTGGCACTGAAGCTTTCTTT.